The next 17 T cell receptor beta chains were all read from a single sample in a study of T cell changes during pregnancy in multiple sclerosis. Profiling relied on immunoSEQ multiplex PCR, and the TCRdb table lists in-frame clones only, not all of them. The table shows tens of thousands of clones, with roughly 91% occurring only once. Sequences were derived from peripheral blood, sampled before pregnancy. All receptors derive from a female donor with multiple sclerosis, enrolled in a pregnancy study.

V gene TRBV27 combines with J gene TRBJ1-4, with 7 nucleotides matching TRBD1. Germline V gives CDR1 MNHEY, CDR2 SMNVEV (reference sequence). Trimming at V came to 6 bases and at J to 2 bases, leaving 3 bases not matched to a gene. This CDR3 spans 14 amino acids. CDR3 DNA sequence: TGTGCCAGCAGACAGGGACAGACTAATGAAAAACTGTTTTTT. Its translation is CASRQGQTNEKLFF. Based on the CDR3 plus reference TRBV27 and TRBJ1-4, the full variable domain is EAQVTQNPRYLITVTGKKLTVTCSQNMNHEYMSWYRQDPGLGLRQIYYSMNVEVTDKGDVPEGYKVSRKEKRNFPLILESPSPNQTSLYFCASRQGQTNEKLFFGSGTQLSVL.

This clone has just a few counts. The chain is built from TRBV5-8 and TRBJ1-2; 10 nucleotides align to TRBD1. The CDR3 is made up of 16 amino acids. Trimming removed 4 bases from V and 4 bases from J; junction bases left unmatched: 10. CDR1 SGHTS and CDR2 YDEGEE come from the germline V gene. The CDR3 region is CASSTTGGFIFYGYTF. The CDR3 DNA reads TGTGCCAGCAGCACGACAGGGGGCTTTATATTCTATGGCTACACCTTC. The full variable domain, its missing parts supplied by reference TRBV5-8 and TRBJ1-2, is EAGVTQSPTHLIKTRGQQATLRCSPISGHTSVYWYQQALGLGLQFLLWYDEGEERNRGNFPPRFSGRQFPNYSSELNVNALELEDSALYLCASSTTGGFIFYGYTFGSGTRLTVV.

V and J are TRBV4-1 and TRBJ1-6; no firm D call. CDR1 and CDR2 from the germline V gene are MGHRA and YSYEKL. The CDR3 is made up of 12 amino acids. Trimming stripped 1 base from V and 13 bases from J, with 8 bases between. The CDR3 loop reads CASSQGTRPLHF. CDR3 DNA sequence: TGCGCCAGCAGCCAAGGGACTCGGCCCCTCCACTTT.

The gene calls are TRBV19 and TRBJ2-3; 9 positions agree with TRBD2. After removal of 1 base from V and 5 bases from J, the junction contained 7 bases not matched to a gene. This CDR3 is 16 amino acids long. CDR1 is LNHDA, CDR2 SQIVND, per germline (reference sequence). The CDR3 DNA is TGTGCCAGTAGTATAGCCCCAGCGGGGGGCCAAGATACGCAGTATTTT. It is translated as CASSIAPAGGQDTQYF.

This chain joins TRBV7-8 and TRBJ1-5; maybe TRBD1 (6 bases). Germline V CDR1 and CDR2: SGHVS, FQNEAQ. Trimming pared 1 base from V and 3 bases from J, leaving 13 bases between. The CDR3 spans 16 residues. The DNA of the CDR3 is TGTGCCAGCAGCTTAGTTAACAGGGCTCTCAATCAGCCCCAGCATTTT. Protein: CASSLVNRALNQPQHF.

The V and J genes are TRBV5-5 and TRBJ1-2, with 7 bases aligning to TRBD1. Unmatched junction bases numbered 3, after V lost 3 bases and J lost 4 bases. CDR1 and CDR2 (germline): SGHKS, YYEKEE (reference sequence). This CDR3 is built from 13 residues. Here the CDR3 reads CASSSTGIYGYTF. The CDR3 DNA is TGTGCCAGCAGCTCGACAGGGATCTATGGCTACACCTTC.

The J gene is TRBJ1-2, the V gene TRBV7-2, with unresolved D. Germline V CDR1 and CDR2: SGHTA, FQGNSA. There are 14 residues in the CDR3. Between the trimmed V and J ends, which lost 2 bases and 7 bases, there was a span of 14 bases. CDR3 sequence reads: CASSLKGRERGYTF. CDR3 bases: TGTGCCAGCAGCTTAAAAGGCCGCGAGCGTGGCTACACCTTC.

The chain couples TRBV18 to TRBJ2-1, with TRBD2 as a possible D gene (6 bases). Per the germline V gene, CDR1 is KGHSH and CDR2 is LQKENI. Trimming stripped 6 bases from V and 6 bases from J, with 27 bases between. The CDR3 totals 18 residues. CDR3 nucleotide sequence: TGTGCCAGCTCGCGGGGCGGCCCAGACGTTGGATCCCTCAATGAGCAGTTCTTC. Amino acid sequence: CASSRGGPDVGSLNEQFF. The whole variable domain, remainder taken from reference TRBV18 and TRBJ2-1, is NAGVMQNPRHLVRRRGQEARLRCSPMKGHSHVYWYRQLPEEGLKFMVYLQKENIIDESGMPKERFSAEFPKEGPSILRIQQVVRGDSAAYFCASSRGGPDVGSLNEQFFGPGTRLTVL.

The rearrangement joins TRBV9 to TRBJ1-2; possibly TRBD1 for D (6 bases). Trimming took off 0 bases at V and 0 bases at J, with 9 bases between the two ends. The CDR3 runs 15 residues. Germline V lookup: CDR1 SGDLS, CDR2 YYNGEE. The CDR3 DNA reads as TGTGCCAGCAGCGTAGGTCCAGGGGCTAACTATGGCTACACCTTC. It encodes CASSVGPGANYGYTF.

This chain links TRBV15 with TRBJ2-2; the match to TRBD2 covers 7 bases. Germline values: CDR1 LNHNV, CDR2 YYDKDF (reference sequence). V lost 0 bases to trimming and J lost 0 bases; unmatched junction nucleotides: 4. This CDR3 comprises 17 residues. CDR3 sequence (DNA): TGTGCCACCAGCAGAGATGAAAGCGGGGCGAACACCGGGGAGCTGTTTTTT. Translation: CATSRDESGANTGELFF.

This chain links TRBV7-3 with TRBJ2-3, with a tentative D call TRBD1 (5 bases). Germline CDR1 SGHTA, CDR2 FQGTGA. V was clipped by 0 bases and J by 2 bases, with 9 bases between them. The CDR3 is 15 amino acids. This chain's CDR3 is CASSLTDTNTDTQYF. CDR3 DNA: TGTGCCAGCAGCTTAACGGACACAAACACAGATACGCAGTATTTT.

This chain links TRBV4-3 with TRBJ1-6; D is perhaps TRBD1 (5 bases). The CDR3 runs to 15 residues. V lost 0 bases and J lost 7, with 10 bases in between. The V gene's germline CDR1 is LGHNA and CDR2 YSLEER. CDR3 DNA sequence: TGCGCCAGCAGCCAAGATTTGGGGGGGAATTCACCCCTCCACTTT. It yields the protein CASSQDLGGNSPLHF.

J is TRBJ1-6 and V is TRBV16; no definite D call. Germline CDR1 and CDR2: KGHSY and FQNENV. V was pared by 3 bases and J by 5 bases, with 8 bases between. This CDR3 has 14 residues. As DNA, the CDR3 is TGTGCCAGCAGCCAGTTACAGCATAATTCACCCCTCCACTTT. Translating it yields CASSQLQHNSPLHF.

This chain joins TRBV27 and TRBJ1-6, with D unresolved. CDR3 size: 15 residues. V lost 2 bases and J lost 10, with 15 bases in between. Germline V gene data show CDR1 as MNHEY and CDR2 as SMNVEV (reference sequence). In DNA form, the CDR3 reads TGTGCCAGCAGTTTAGGAGGATTTAGGAACTCACCCCTCCACTTT. The encoded protein is CASSLGGFRNSPLHF.

The J gene is TRBJ2-5, the V gene TRBV5-4, with a tentative D call TRBD1 (6 bases). Trimming stripped 4 bases from V and 5 bases from J, with 15 bases between. Germline assignment: CDR1 SGHNT and CDR2 YYREEE (reference sequence). The CDR3 is made up of 14 amino acids. As DNA, the CDR3 is TGTGCCAGCAGCCACCGGGCGCAGGGGGAGACCCAGTACTTC. Translation: CASSHRAQGETQYF.

The gene calls are TRBV5-4 and TRBJ1-2; 9 nucleotides match TRBD1. The CDR3 has 15 residues. V gave up 2 bases and J gave up 7 bases; unmatched junction bases: 9. Germline CDR1 SGHNT, CDR2 YYREEE (reference sequence). Here the CDR3 reads CASSLGDRDSGGYTF. CDR3 in DNA: TGTGCCAGCAGCTTAGGGGACAGGGATTCGGGTGGCTACACCTTC. Drawing the rest from reference TRBV5-4 and TRBJ1-2, the complete variable domain is ETGVTQSPTHLIKTRGQQVTLRCSSQSGHNTVSWYQQALGQGPQFIFQYYREEENGRGNFPPRFSGLQFPNYSSELNVNALELDDSALYLCASSLGDRDSGGYTFGSGTRLTVV.

The chain couples TRBV4-3 to TRBJ2-3; a possible D gene is TRBD2 (7 bases). The V end was cut by 0 bases, the J end by 2 bases, with 15 bases between. Germline CDR1 is LGHNA and CDR2 is YSLEER. The CDR3 extends over 17 amino acids. The chain's CDR3 is CASSQDWAGAFTDTQYF. The CDR3 DNA sequence: TGCGCCAGCAGCCAAGATTGGGCGGGGGCCTTCACAGATACGCAGTATTTT.